The clone carrying this TCR beta chain was observed a handful of times. Its specificity is unknown. Germline assignment: CDR1 SGDLS and CDR2 YYNGEE. The CDR3 is made up of 14 amino acids. V was shortened by 4 bases and J by 2 bases, with 12 bases between the two germline ends. This record belongs to a study of T-cell reconstitution after alpha-beta-depleted transplantation in children. Regarding the study as a whole: TCRbeta diversity was high at day 60 in some patients (a result of surviving recipient T cells and thymic progenitors).

Unique molecular identifiers were incorporated when the TCRbeta library was constructed. TCRdb re-analysed the PCR reads in MiXCR, keeping a single row per CDR3 protein. The sample contains about 300,000 distinct CDR3 sequences, 10% of which appear only once. The rearrangement links TRBV9 to TRBJ2-5, with D tentatively TRBD2 (5 bases). The material was PBMCs, obtained before TCRalphabeta/CD19-depleted stem cell transplant. The clonotype originates from a boy in the first two years of life with acute myeloid leukemia, due to receive a stem cell transplant. The CDR3 sequence: CASSRGGVQETQYF. CDR3 coding DNA: TGTGCCAGCAGCCGGGGTGGAGTACAAGAGACCCAGTACTTC.